The 16 T cell receptor beta chains in this list originate from one sample, sequenced in a study of Ad26.COV2.S vaccination and SARS-CoV-2 variants. This sample's treatment: 19 received Ad26.COV2.S at low or high dose, single or two shots; a few received placebo; per-sample allocation not given. On day 63 after the first injection, vaccine and placebo recipients gave samples. The method was immunoSEQ multiplex PCR; TCRdb's version includes in-frame clones alone and lacks a portion of them. The sample has 200,000 to 250,000 clones, 85% to 90% seen once. This specimen was peripheral blood, taken in a trial of Ad26.COV2.S vaccine versus placebo. The receptors stem from a person aged 18-65 years who received the Ad26.COV2.S COVID-19 vaccine or a placebo.

This rearrangement joins TRBV5-1 to TRBJ1-1; 7 nucleotides line up with TRBD1. J was trimmed by 5 bases and V by 5 bases; bases with no gene match: 6. The CDR3 consists of 13 residues. Germline lookup yields CDR1 SGHRS and CDR2 YFSETQ. CDR3 in DNA: TGCGCCAGCAGTAGGTTGACAGGGACTGAAGCTTTCTTT. As protein: CASSRLTGTEAFF.

This sequence joins TRBV7-2 and TRBJ2-7, with no clear D. The germline V and J ends were trimmed by 1 base and 3 bases, with 7 bases remaining between them. Per the germline V gene, CDR1 is SGHTA and CDR2 is FQGNSA. The CDR3 sequence is 13 residues long. The CDR3 DNA reads as TGTGCCAGCAGCTTAGAGCTCCTCTACGAGCAGTACTTC. This encodes CASSLELLYEQYF. The full variable domain, with the rest looked up from reference TRBV7-2 and TRBJ2-7, is GAGVSQSPSNKVTEKGKDVELRCDPISGHTALYWYRQSLGQGLEFLIYFQGNSAPDKSGLPSDRFSAERTGGSVSTLTIQRTQQEDSAVYLCASSLELLYEQYFGPGTRLTVT.

The J gene is TRBJ2-7, the V gene TRBV9; TRBD2 is a possible D gene (7 bases). Trimming shortened V by 4 bases and J by 0 bases, and 11 bases separated the two germline ends. CDR1 is SGDLS and CDR2 is YYNGEE in the germline V gene. The length of the CDR3 is 14 residues. The CDR3, as DNA: TGTGCCAGCAGCCCGAGGGGGGGCTCCTACGAGCAGTACTTC. Protein: CASSPRGGSYEQYF.

The chain recombines TRBV28 with TRBJ2-7; D perhaps matches TRBD1 (6 bases). The germline CDR1 and CDR2 sequences are MDHEN and SYDVKM. V was trimmed by 6 bases and J by 0 bases, leaving 15 bases between them. The CDR3 loop spans 15 amino acids. DNA for the CDR3: TGTGCCAGCAGCCTCAGGGGCACCAGCTCCTACGAGCAGTACTTC. This translates into CASSLRGTSSYEQYF.

This rearrangement joins TRBV29-1 to TRBJ2-3, with 10 bases aligning to TRBD2. The trim removed 6 bases at V and 0 bases at J, leaving 6 bases unmatched. Germline loops: CDR1 SQVTM, CDR2 ANQGSEA. This CDR3 has 15 residues. Here the CDR3 reads CSVGQTSGSTDTQYF. The CDR3 bases are TGCAGCGTGGGGCAGACTAGCGGGAGCACAGATACGCAGTATTTT.

The rearrangement links TRBV28 to TRBJ1-1; the D gene is possibly TRBD1 (6 bases). Germline V CDR1 and CDR2: MDHEN, SYDVKM. V was clipped by 8 bases and J by 1 base, with 14 bases between them. The CDR3 contains 14 residues. CDR3 region: CASRTPGQNTEAFF. CDR3 coding DNA: TGTGCCAGCCGCACCCCGGGACAGAACACTGAAGCTTTCTTT. Looking up the rest from reference TRBV28 and TRBJ1-1 gives the full variable domain: DVKVTQSSRYLVKRTGEKVFLECVQDMDHENMFWYRQDPGLGLRLIYFSYDVKMKEKGDIPEGYSVSREKKERFSLILESASTNQTSMYLCASRTPGQNTEAFFGQGTRLTVV.

The chain carries TRBV11-2 and TRBJ2-1; 12 bases map to TRBD1. The germline V gene has CDR1 SGHAT and CDR2 FQNNGV. The J segment lost 3 bases and the V segment lost 1 base, leaving 4 bases of the junction unmatched. The CDR3 is 17 amino acids. The CDR3 sequence: CASSLGGTGGIYNEQFF. DNA for the CDR3: TGTGCCAGCAGCTTAGGTGGGACAGGGGGCATCTACAATGAGCAGTTCTTC.

The table lists this clone with a few counts. V is TRBV29-1 and J is TRBJ2-1; D is undetermined. Germline lookup yields CDR1 SQVTM and CDR2 ANQGSEA. The V and J ends lost 8 bases and 7 bases respectively, with 9 bases between them. The CDR3 is 10 amino acids. The CDR3 here is CSSFENEQFF. In nucleotides, the CDR3 is TGCAGCTCGTTTGAGAATGAGCAGTTCTTC.

The J gene is TRBJ2-1, the V gene TRBV20-1; no reliable D call. The CDR3 runs 10 residues. Trimming removed 6 bases at V and 7 bases at J, with 7 bases between. Germline V gene sequence: CDR1 DFQATT, CDR2 SNEGSKA (reference sequence). The CDR3 is CSAVRNEQFF. CDR3 in DNA: TGCAGTGCCGTTAGGAATGAGCAGTTCTTC.

The chain employs TRBV15 and TRBJ2-6; no definite D call. The CDR3 sequence is 18 residues long. CDR1 and CDR2 from the germline V gene are LNHNV and YYDKDF (reference sequence). The V end lost 0 bases, the J end lost 2 bases, and 14 bases lay between the germline ends. The CDR3 reads CATSRDLGSTTGANVLTF. The DNA of the CDR3 is TGTGCCACCAGCAGAGATTTAGGCAGCACTACTGGGGCCAACGTCCTGACTTTC.

The chain uses TRBV5-1 and TRBJ2-5; 11 bases are shared with TRBD2. The V segment lost 0 bases and the J segment 5 bases; nucleotides outside the gene matches: 3. CDR1 SGHRS and CDR2 YFSETQ come from the germline V gene. CDR3 length: 15 amino acids. CDR3 sequence reads: CASSLVAGGAETQYF. The CDR3 DNA sequence: TGCGCCAGCAGCTTGGTAGCGGGGGGGGCGGAGACCCAGTACTTC.

This clone appeared a single time. This sequence joins TRBV5-1 and TRBJ2-3, with D possibly called TRBD1 or TRBD2 (6 bases each). Germline loops: CDR1 SGHRS, CDR2 YFSETQ. V lost 0 bases, J lost 3 bases, and 11 bases lay in between. CDR3 length: 15 amino acids. The chain's CDR3 is CASSLAGGQTDTQYF. In DNA, the CDR3 is TGCGCCAGCAGCTTGGCTGGGGGGCAAACAGATACGCAGTATTTT.

This chain joins TRBV11-1 and TRBJ1-1; 9 bases line up with TRBD1. Germline CDR1 and CDR2: SGHAT and FQDESV (reference sequence). CDR3 length: 14 residues. V gave up 6 bases and J gave up 5 bases; unmatched junction bases: 7. CDR3 DNA: TGTGCCAGCAGTCCCGGGACAGGGTTAACTGAAGCTTTCTTT. This gives the protein CASSPGTGLTEAFF.

The rearrangement uses TRBV9 and TRBJ2-5, with TRBD1 identical over 11 bases. V trimming: 4 bases; J trimming: 4 bases; junction bases outside the gene matches: 3. CDR3 length: 14 residues. In germline, CDR1 is SGDLS, CDR2 YYNGEE. CDR3 in DNA: TGTGCCAGCAGCCGCGGACAGGGGGCAGAGACCCAGTACTTC. The encoded protein is CASSRGQGAETQYF.

The chain uses TRBV15 and TRBJ1-1, with 7 bases matching TRBD1. Germline CDR1 LNHNV, CDR2 YYDKDF (reference sequence). Trimming cost V 8 bases and J 0 bases; bases outside gene matches: 12. This CDR3 has 16 amino acids. CDR3 residues: CATARSAGGLNTEAFF. As DNA, the CDR3 is TGTGCCACCGCCCGGTCTGCAGGGGGATTGAACACTGAAGCTTTCTTT.

This chain uses TRBV29-1 with TRBJ2-3; D is uncertain. Trimming removed 7 bases at V and 4 bases at J, with 12 bases between. Per the germline V gene, CDR1 is SQVTM and CDR2 is ANQGSEA. This CDR3 has 12 amino acids. The CDR3 sequence: CSGRANPDTQYF. For the CDR3, the DNA is TGCAGCGGAAGGGCCAACCCAGATACGCAGTATTTT.